Listed here are 9 T cell receptor beta chains from one sample, sequenced in a study of regulatory T cells in long-lasting Graves disease. Arm-PCR of CDR3 regions and iRepertoire HTBI primers were used to build TCR beta libraries. MiXCR, applied by TCRdb to the multiplex PCR reads, yields one record per CDR3 protein. The table shows roughly 350,000 distinct CDR3 sequences, with approximately 15% occurring only once. Stated time point: newly diagnosed GD, antithyroid drugs for less than 3 months. With RNA extracted from PBMCs as input, the TCR library was made. This same sample was also taken into another study, of T cells in Graves' hyperthyroidism and ophthalmopathy.

Sequenced material: peripheral blood mononuclear cells (PBMCs), taken at new diagnosis, from a patient treated with antithyroid drugs. The receptor set was obtained from a man aged 35 to 55 with Graves disease.

The chain couples TRBV28 to TRBJ2-2; D possibly corresponds to TRBD2 (6 bases). This CDR3 is built from 10 residues. V shed 10 bases and J shed 10 bases, with 10 bases lying between them. The germline gives CDR1 MDHEN, CDR2 SYDVKM. The DNA of the CDR3 is TGTGCCACGGGACTTCTGGAGCTGTTTTTT. It yields the protein CATGLLELFF.

Ten or more counts support this clonotype. This chain connects TRBV18 to TRBJ1-2; TRBD1 aligns across 11 bases. Trimming at V came to 0 bases and at J to 8 bases, leaving 5 bases not matched to a gene. The CDR3 has 15 residues. CDR1 and CDR2 from the germline V gene are KGHSH and LQKENI. This chain's CDR3 is CASSPPSDRGRGYTF. The CDR3 DNA reads TGTGCCAGCTCACCACCCTCGGACAGGGGGCGCGGCTACACCTTC.

This clonotype appeared many times. This chain links TRBV4-2 with TRBJ2-5; maybe TRBD1 (5 bases). This CDR3 has 15 amino acids. V was cut by 5 bases and J by 8 bases, with 21 bases left in between. Germline V gives CDR1 LGHNA, CDR2 YNFKEQ. In DNA form, the CDR3 reads TGTGCCAGCAGCTCTACTGGGGCCTTAAAAGCAACCCAGTACTTC. As protein: CASSSTGALKATQYF.

V gene TRBV7-2 combines with J gene TRBJ2-5; D is uncertain. The CDR3 spans 13 residues. Germline V gene data show CDR1 as SGHTA and CDR2 as FQGNSA. Trimming shortened V by 4 bases and J by 4 bases, and 10 bases separated the two germline ends. Here the CDR3 DNA reads TGTGCCAGCAGCTCCAAGCGTGGAGAGACCCAGTACTTC. It yields the protein CASSSKRGETQYF.

This clonotype was counted only a few times. This sequence joins TRBV4-1 and TRBJ2-3, with D perhaps matching TRBD2 (6 bases). The CDR3 is made up of 15 amino acids. Looked up from germline, CDR1 is MGHRA and CDR2 is YSYEKL. V gave up 4 bases and J gave up 0 bases, with 11 bases separating them. The CDR3 DNA sequence: TGCGCCAGCAGCCGACTAGTTCCTAGCACAGATACGCAGTATTTT. Protein sequence: CASSRLVPSTDTQYF.

The CDR3 spells CASSLGRGPYTGELFF. DNA for the CDR3: TGTGCCAGCAGCTTGGGGCGGGGGCCTTACACCGGGGAGCTGTTTTTT. The chain uses TRBV5-8 and TRBJ2-2; the D gene is possibly TRBD2 (7 bases). Per the germline V gene, CDR1 is SGHTS and CDR2 is YDEGEE. The CDR3 spans 16 residues. Trimming took off 0 bases at V and 3 bases at J, with 12 bases between the two ends.

In its sample, this clonotype was seen many times. The chain combines TRBV3-1 with TRBJ2-7; D is perhaps TRBD2 (6 bases). The length of the CDR3 is 16 residues. V was cut by 3 bases and J by 3 bases, with 18 bases left in between. Germline V gene data show CDR1 as LGHDT and CDR2 as YNNKEL (reference sequence). The CDR3 loop reads CASSHVGPGVSYEQYF. In DNA form, the CDR3 reads TGTGCCAGCAGCCACGTCGGACCGGGGGTAAGCTACGAGCAGTACTTC.

This clonotype was seen many times. The chain employs TRBV13 and TRBJ2-5; TRBD2 aligns across 11 bases. Per germline, CDR1 PRHDT and CDR2 FYEKMQ (reference sequence). This CDR3 comprises 16 residues. The J segment lost 2 bases and the V segment lost 5 bases, leaving 7 bases of the junction unmatched. CDR3 loop: CASSLAGGNLQETQYF. Here the CDR3 DNA reads TGTGCCAGCAGCCTAGCGGGGGGAAACCTGCAAGAGACCCAGTACTTC.

This clonotype was seen repeatedly, ten times or more. This rearrangement joins TRBV2 to TRBJ2-5, with 8 positions matching TRBD2. This CDR3 spans 13 amino acids. V lost 6 bases and J lost 5; bases outside the gene matches: 5. Per the germline V gene, CDR1 is SNHLY and CDR2 is FYNNEI. The CDR3 sequence is CASSGGAGETQYF. CDR3 DNA sequence: TGTGCCAGCAGCGGGGGGGCCGGGGAGACCCAGTACTTC.